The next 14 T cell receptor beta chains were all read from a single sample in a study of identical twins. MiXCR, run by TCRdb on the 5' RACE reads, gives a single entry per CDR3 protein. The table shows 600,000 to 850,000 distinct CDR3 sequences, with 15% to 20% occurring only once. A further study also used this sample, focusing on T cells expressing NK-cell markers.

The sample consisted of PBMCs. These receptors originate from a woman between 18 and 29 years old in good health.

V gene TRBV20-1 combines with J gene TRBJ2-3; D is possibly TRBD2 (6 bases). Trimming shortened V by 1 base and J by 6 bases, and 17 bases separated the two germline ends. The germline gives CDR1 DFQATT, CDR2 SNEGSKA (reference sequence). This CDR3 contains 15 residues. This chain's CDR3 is CSARGSAGPWDTQYF. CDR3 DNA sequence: TGCAGTGCTAGAGGATCGGCGGGGCCTTGGGATACGCAGTATTTT.

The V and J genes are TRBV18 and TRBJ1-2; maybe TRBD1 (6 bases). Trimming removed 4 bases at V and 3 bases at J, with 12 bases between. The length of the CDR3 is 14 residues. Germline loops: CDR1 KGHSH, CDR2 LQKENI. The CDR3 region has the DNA TGTGCCAGCTCACTTTCGGACAGATACTATGGCTACACCTTC. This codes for CASSLSDRYYGYTF.

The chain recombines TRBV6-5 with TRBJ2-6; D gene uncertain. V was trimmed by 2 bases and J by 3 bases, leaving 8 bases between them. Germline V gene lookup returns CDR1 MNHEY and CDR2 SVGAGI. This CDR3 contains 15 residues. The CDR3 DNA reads TGTGCCAGCAGTTACCCGGGCGGTGGGGCCAACGTCCTGACTTTC. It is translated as CASSYPGGGANVLTF.

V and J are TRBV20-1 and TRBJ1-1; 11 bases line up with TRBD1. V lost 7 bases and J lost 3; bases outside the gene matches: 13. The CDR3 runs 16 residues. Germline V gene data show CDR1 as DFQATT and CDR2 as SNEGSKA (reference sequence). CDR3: CSVPGQGARRDTEAFF. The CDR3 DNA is TGCAGTGTCCCCGGACAGGGGGCTCGGCGGGACACTGAAGCTTTCTTT.

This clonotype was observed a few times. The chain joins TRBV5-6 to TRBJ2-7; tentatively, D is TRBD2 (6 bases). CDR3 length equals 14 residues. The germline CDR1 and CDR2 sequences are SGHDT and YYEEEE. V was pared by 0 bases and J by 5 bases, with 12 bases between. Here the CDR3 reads CASSLGGGPDEQYF. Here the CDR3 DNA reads TGTGCCAGCAGCTTGGGGGGAGGCCCTGACGAGCAGTACTTC. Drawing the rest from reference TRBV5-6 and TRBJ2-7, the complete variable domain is DAGVTQSPTHLIKTRGQQVTLRCSPKSGHDTVSWYQQALGQGPQFIFQYYEEEERQRGNFPDRFSGHQFPNYSSELNVNALLLGDSALYLCASSLGGGPDEQYFGPGTRLTVT.

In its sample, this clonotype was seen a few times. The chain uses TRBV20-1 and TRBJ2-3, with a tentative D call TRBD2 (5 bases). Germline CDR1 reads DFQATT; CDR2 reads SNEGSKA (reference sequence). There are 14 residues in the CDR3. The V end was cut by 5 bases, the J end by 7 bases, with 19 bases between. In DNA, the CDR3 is TGCAGTGCTTTAGAGGGTCCGGCATTGTATACGCAGTATTTT. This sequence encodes CSALEGPALYTQYF.

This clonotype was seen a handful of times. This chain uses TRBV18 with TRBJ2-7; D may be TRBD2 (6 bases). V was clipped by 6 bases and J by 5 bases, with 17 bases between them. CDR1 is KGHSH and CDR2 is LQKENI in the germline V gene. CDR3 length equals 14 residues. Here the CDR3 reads CASSPAGFVDEQYF. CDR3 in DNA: TGTGCCAGCTCCCCTGCGGGATTCGTCGACGAGCAGTACTTC. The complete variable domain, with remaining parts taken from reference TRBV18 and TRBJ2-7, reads NAGVMQNPRHLVRRRGQEARLRCSPMKGHSHVYWYRQLPEEGLKFMVYLQKENIIDESGMPKERFSAEFPKEGPSILRIQQVVRGDSAAYFCASSPAGFVDEQYFGPGTRLTVT.

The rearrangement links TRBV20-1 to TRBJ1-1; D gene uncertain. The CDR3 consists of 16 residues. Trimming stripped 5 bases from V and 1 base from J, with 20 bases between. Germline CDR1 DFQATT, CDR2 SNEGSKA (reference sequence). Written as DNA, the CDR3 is TGCAGTGCTCCAAACGCCCTACGGTCAGGGAACACTGAAGCTTTCTTT. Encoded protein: CSAPNALRSGNTEAFF.

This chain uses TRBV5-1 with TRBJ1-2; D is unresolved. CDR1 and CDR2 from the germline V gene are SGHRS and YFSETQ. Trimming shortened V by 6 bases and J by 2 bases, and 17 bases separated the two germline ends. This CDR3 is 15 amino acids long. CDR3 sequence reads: CASTDPLQENYGYTF. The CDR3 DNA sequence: TGCGCCAGCACCGATCCATTGCAGGAGAACTATGGCTACACCTTC.

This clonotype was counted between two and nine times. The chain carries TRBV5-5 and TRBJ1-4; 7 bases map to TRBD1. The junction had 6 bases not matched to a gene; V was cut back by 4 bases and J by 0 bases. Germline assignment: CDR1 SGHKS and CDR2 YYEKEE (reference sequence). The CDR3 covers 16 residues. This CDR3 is CASSTRQGATNEKLFF. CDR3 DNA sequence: TGTGCCAGCAGCACCCGACAGGGCGCAACTAATGAAAAACTGTTTTTT.

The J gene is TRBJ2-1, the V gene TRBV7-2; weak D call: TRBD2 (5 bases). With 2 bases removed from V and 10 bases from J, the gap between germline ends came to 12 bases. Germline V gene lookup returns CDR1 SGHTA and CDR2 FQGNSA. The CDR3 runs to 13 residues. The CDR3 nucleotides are TGTGCCAGCAGCTTACCCCCCCGGAGGGAGCAGTTCTTC. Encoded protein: CASSLPPRREQFF.

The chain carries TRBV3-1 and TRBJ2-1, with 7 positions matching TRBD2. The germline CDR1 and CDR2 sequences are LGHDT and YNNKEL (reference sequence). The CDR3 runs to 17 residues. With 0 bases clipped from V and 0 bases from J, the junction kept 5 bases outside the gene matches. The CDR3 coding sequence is TGTGCCAGCAGCCAAGAGGGCGGGGGAGCCTCCTACAATGAGCAGTTCTTC. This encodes CASSQEGGGASYNEQFF.

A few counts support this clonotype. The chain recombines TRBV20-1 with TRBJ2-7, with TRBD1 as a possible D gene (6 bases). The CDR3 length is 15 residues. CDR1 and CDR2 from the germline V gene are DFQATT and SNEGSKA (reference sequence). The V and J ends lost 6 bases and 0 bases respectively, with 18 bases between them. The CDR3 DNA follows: TGCAGTGCAGGACCGGGACATAGTAGCTCCTACGAGCAGTACTTC. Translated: CSAGPGHSSSYEQYF.

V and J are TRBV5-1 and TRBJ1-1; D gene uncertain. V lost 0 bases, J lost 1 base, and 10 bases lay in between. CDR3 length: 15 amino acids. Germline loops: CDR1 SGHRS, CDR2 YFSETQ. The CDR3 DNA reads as TGCGCCAGCAGCTTGGGAGCGATACAGAACACTGAAGCTTTCTTT. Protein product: CASSLGAIQNTEAFF.